This TCR beta chain was documented in a study of CD8 T cells in Susac syndrome. This clonotype came up once. Random hexamers were used to reverse transcribe the RNA input (roughly 0.5 to 1 ug). TCRdb ran MiXCR on the immunoSEQ multiplex PCR reads and lists one entry per CDR3 protein. The table shows approximately 170,000 distinct CDR3 sequences, with roughly 94% occurring only once. The ends lost 9 bases at V and 8 bases at J; junction bases unmatched: 5. Per the germline V gene, CDR1 is SGHTA and CDR2 is FQGNSA. This CDR3 has 12 amino acids. Sequencing of TCR beta, carried out with a high-throughput approach, was applied to CD8+ and CD4+ T cells from the blood. Healthy donors, matched for age and sex, constituted the control group. Negative isolation yielded the CD8+ and CD4+ T cells, while FACS enriched the TEMRA cells.

This clonotype was obtained from a human donor in good health. Sequences were obtained from CD4+ T cells from PBMCs. J is TRBJ2-4 and V is TRBV7-2; 9 nucleotides match TRBD2. The CDR3 DNA reads TGTGCCAGAGCGGGGGGCTCGGACATTCAGTACTTC. Its translation is CARAGGSDIQYF.